This T cell receptor beta chain was sequenced for a study of shared clonotypes between healthy human individuals (dated by TCRdb to about 2020). With regard to the full study: The cohort included a few men and two women between 18 and 49 years of age. Blood TCR repertoires of a handful of healthy adults were deeply sequenced to estimate repertoire size and the extent of clonotype sharing between individuals. Different laboratories and diverse techniques were used to prepare libraries and sequence TCR repertoires, to increase sequencing depth and limit assay-specific biases. Per donor, leukapheresis produced somewhere between about 0.94 and 9 billion PBMCs. Per donor, three plates each were used for CD4 naive and CD4 memory, two for CD8 naive, and one for CD8 memory. Study-wide conclusions, independent of this receptor: The genetic and exposure-history diversity represented was limited by the small number of donors. About 4.5% of naive CD4, roughly 3.6% of naive CD8, around 2.3% of memory CD4, and about 0.4% of memory CD8 clonotypes were shared across several donors. Only blood was sampled, and tissue TCR repertoires likely differ from those in blood. Pairwise subsampling indicated that sequencing depth was expected to affect the degree of clonotype sharing among donors. Incomplete sequencing was indicated by rarefaction of sorted-subset datasets, despite the large sequencing depth. Clonotypes shared by all four sorted-subset donors showed higher generation probabilities than non-shared clonotypes. Estimated clonotype richness was generally larger for naive than for memory subsets.

Note on this clone: The specificity of this receptor is unknown. Base-call qualities are not available, and no considerably larger clone is one nucleotide away.

The donors were healthy, HIV-negative adults with no recently reported acute infections or vaccinations. Only Caucasian adults living in Nashville, Tennessee, USA were represented among the donors. CD4+ T cells were enriched through magnetic negative selection, after which naive cells were positively selected on CD45RA and the remaining negative fraction served as the memory subset. Blood was obtained by leukapheresis, after which PBMCs were separated by Ficoll-Histopaque density gradient centrifugation and cryopreserved in liquid nitrogen vapor phase. Purity and quantity of every magnetically sorted T cell population were checked by analytical flow cytometry. Genomic DNA was isolated from each sorted fraction and quantified by UV absorbance on a Nanodrop 2000c. The germline V gene encodes CDR1 SEHNR and CDR2 FQNEAQ (reference sequence). The CDR3 spans 18 residues, from the cysteine through the phenylalanine. The DNA shown is the 54-base CDR3, in frame from base 1. V ends up 5 bases short and J 2 bases short, with an unmatched junction base count of 15.

Using the deep immunoSEQ assay, multiplex PCR amplified TCR CDR3 regions from genomic DNA. Extracted genomic DNA from each cell subset was spread evenly across all wells of several immunoSEQ 96-well plates, with each plate serving as a replicate. For sorted subsets, roughly 190 ng of genomic DNA, equivalent to around 29,000 T cell genomes, went into each replicate PCR. Purified libraries were measured with a Qubit 3.0 fluorometer, size-checked on a Bioanalyzer 2100, and measured again with the KAPA Library Quantification kit. Every immunoSEQ 96-well plate was sequenced on a dedicated single-read 150-cycle Illumina NextSeq 550 flow cell. The source study handled its data this way. Because only junctional sequences without quality scores were contained in the immunoSEQ output, filtering matching that applied to full-length reads could not be performed. To assign V/J genes and CDR3, sequences were annotated using PyIR, a Python wrapper for IgBLAST v1.9, with IMGT germline references. Any read was removed if the V/J assignment was weak (E-value above 1e-6), the CDR3 was missing, or the read contained stop codons, out-of-frame junctions, or ambiguous translated residues. V3J clonotypes were defined as sequences sharing an identical inferred V gene, J gene, and CDR3 amino acid sequence. Percentage overlap between repertoires was computed as shared unique clonotypes divided by the size of the smaller repertoire. RTK rarefaction, the Chao1 estimator, and Recon v2.1 estimates of unobserved clonotypes were used to assess repertoire richness. For all TCRbeta clonotypes obtained by the gDNA method from four donors, generation probabilities were computed with OLGA. The table was pulled from immuneACCESS by TCRdb, which kept in-frame rearrangements only. Such tables lose some clones; where checked, under half of the loss comes from unresolved V genes, and the rest has no known cause. Clone size and the V and J calls come from that table; the DNA yielded D and trimming. In all, the sample holds approximately 1,500,000 clones, and roughly 98% of those were seen once. The ten top clones hold roughly 0.42% of the sample.

The sequenced sample was naive CD4+ T cells sorted from blood. Interpreted using the paper, the cell subset or site label stands for: CD45RA+ positively selected. The receptor was derived from a man aged 25-45 years in good health. The sequence is built from TRBV7-9 and TRBJ2-7; TRBD1 agrees with 10 junctional bases. The DNA is TGTGCCAGCAGCCCAGGGACAGGGGCCCTAGCAAGGACCTACGAGCAGTACTTC. It translates to CASSPGTGALARTYEQYF.